This T cell receptor beta chain was documented in a study of T cells in Graves' hyperthyroidism and ophthalmopathy. Calling Graves' hyperthyroidism stable meant ophthalmopathy did not progress within 18 months. Hyperthyroidism in the patients, aged 18 to 65, was newly diagnosed and under 2 months in duration. Study observations and caveats: Blood also showed most of the thyroid clonotypes that were expanded above 0.001. Model output signaled ophthalmopathy a median 6.5 months ahead of onset.

TCR beta CDR3 region amplification was performed from RNA transcripts. A set of HTBI primers served as the primers for a first-round RT-PCR of the TCR CDR3. One entry per CDR3 protein results from TCRdb running MiXCR on the multiplex PCR reads. The sample has fewer than 750,000 distinct CDR3 sequences; roughly 50% are singletons. In this sample, this clonotype turned up once. Antigen unknown. The ends lost 5 bases at V and 6 bases at J; junction bases unmatched: 14. The germline gives CDR1 SGHVS, CDR2 FNYEAQ. The CDR3 is 17 amino acids. The source of this sequence is a woman under 30 with Graves' hyperthyroidism. The rearrangement joins TRBV7-6 to TRBJ2-7, with TRBD2 matching 12 bases. The sequenced sample was peripheral blood or thyroid tissue (not recorded which). CDR3 in amino acids: CASSQDRTVGLAGEQYF. CDR3 sequence (DNA): TGTGCCAGCAGCCAAGATCGCACGGTGGGACTAGCGGGCGAGCAGTACTTC.